This entry is about one TCR beta chain. The sample comes from a study of cytomegalovirus exposure and HLA in healthy donors. Both 60 Vbeta primers and 13 Jbeta primers went into the PCR. The repertoire was sequenced with immunoSEQ multiplex PCR; TCRdb's copy has only in-frame clones and lacks some. Of around 120,000 clones listed, about 68% are singletons. V lost 4 bases to trimming and J lost 7 bases, with 20 bases between them. The germline V gene has CDR1 SGHDN and CDR2 FVKESK. The CDR3 spans 15 residues. Sample: PBMCs. This TCR was recovered from a man aged 30 to 45 in good health and CMV-seropositive. The chain carries TRBV14 and TRBJ2-7, with D possibly TRBD2 on 5 matching bases. The CDR3 sequence: CASSPRGGLVYEQYF. CDR3 nucleotide sequence: TGTGCCAGCAGCCCCCGGGGTGGCCTGGTATATGAGCAGTACTTC.